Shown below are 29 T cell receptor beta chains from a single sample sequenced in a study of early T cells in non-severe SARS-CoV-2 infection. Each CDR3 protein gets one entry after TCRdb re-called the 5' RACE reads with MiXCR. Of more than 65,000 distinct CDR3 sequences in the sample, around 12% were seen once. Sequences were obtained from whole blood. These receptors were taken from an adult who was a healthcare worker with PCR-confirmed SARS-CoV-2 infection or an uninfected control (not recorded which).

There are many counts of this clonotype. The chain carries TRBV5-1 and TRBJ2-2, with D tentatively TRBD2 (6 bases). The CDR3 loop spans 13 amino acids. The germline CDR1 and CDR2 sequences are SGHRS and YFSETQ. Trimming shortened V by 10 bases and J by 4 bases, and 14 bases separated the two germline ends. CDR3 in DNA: TGCGCCGGTAGACGGGGGAGCACCGGGGAGCTGTTTTTT. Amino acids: CAGRRGSTGELFF. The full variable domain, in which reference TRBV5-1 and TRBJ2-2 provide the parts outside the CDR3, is KAGVTQTPRYLIKTRGQQVTLSCSPISGHRSVSWYQQTPGQGLQFLFEYFSETQRNKGNFPGRFSGRQFSNSRSEMNVSTLELGDSALYLCAGRRGSTGELFFGEGSRLTVL.

DNA of the CDR3: TGTGCCAGCAGTTTGAAGGGACTCCTCTTATCCGGGGAGCTGTTTTTT. Its protein product is CASSLKGLLLSGELFF. V and J are TRBV28 and TRBJ2-2, with a tentative D call TRBD2 (6 bases). The CDR3 is 16 amino acids. CDR1 MDHEN and CDR2 SYDVKM come from the germline V gene. Trimming shortened V by 3 bases and J by 6 bases, and 17 bases separated the two germline ends.

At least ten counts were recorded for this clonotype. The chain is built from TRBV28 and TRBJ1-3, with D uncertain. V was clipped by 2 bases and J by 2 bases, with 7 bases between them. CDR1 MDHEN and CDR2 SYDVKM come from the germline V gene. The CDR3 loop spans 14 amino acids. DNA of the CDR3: TGTGCCAGCAGTTTAAGGAACACTGGAAACACCATATATTTT. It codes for CASSLRNTGNTIYF.

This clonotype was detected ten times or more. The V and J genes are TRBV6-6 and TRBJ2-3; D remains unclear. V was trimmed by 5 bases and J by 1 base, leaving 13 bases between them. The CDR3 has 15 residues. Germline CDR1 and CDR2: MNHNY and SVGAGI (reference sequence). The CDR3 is CASSPPYYGTDTQYF. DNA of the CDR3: TGTGCCAGCAGTCCCCCTTATTACGGCACAGATACGCAGTATTTT.

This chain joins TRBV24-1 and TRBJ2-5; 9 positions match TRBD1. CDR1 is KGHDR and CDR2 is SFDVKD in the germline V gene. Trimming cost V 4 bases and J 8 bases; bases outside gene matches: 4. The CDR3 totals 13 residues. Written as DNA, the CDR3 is TGTGCCACCAGTGACCCGGGACAGGGAACCCAGTACTTC. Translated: CATSDPGQGTQYF.

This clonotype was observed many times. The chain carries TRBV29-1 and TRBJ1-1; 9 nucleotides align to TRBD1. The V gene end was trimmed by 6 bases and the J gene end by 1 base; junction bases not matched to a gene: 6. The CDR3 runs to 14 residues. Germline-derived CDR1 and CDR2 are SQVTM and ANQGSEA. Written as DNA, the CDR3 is TGCAGCGTCAACAGGGGGCTGGGGAACACTGAAGCTTTCTTT. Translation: CSVNRGLGNTEAFF.

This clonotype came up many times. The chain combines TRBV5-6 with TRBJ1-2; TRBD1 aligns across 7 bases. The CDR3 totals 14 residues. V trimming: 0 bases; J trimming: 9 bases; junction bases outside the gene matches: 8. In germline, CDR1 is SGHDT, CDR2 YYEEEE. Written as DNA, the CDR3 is TGTGCCAGCAGCTTGGTGGCGACAGGGATTAGCTACACCTTC. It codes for CASSLVATGISYTF.

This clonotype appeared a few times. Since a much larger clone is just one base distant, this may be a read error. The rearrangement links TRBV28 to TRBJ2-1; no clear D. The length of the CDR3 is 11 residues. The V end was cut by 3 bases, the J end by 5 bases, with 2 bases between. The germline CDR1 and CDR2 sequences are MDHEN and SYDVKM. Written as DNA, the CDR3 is TGTGCCAGCAGTTTCCACAATGAGCAGTTCTTC. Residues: CASSFHNEQFF.

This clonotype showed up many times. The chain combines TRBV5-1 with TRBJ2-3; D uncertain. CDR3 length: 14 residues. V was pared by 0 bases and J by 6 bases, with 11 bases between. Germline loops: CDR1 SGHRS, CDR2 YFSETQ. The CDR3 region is CASSLAPELDTQYF. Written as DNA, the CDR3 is TGCGCCAGCAGCTTGGCACCCGAGTTGGATACGCAGTATTTT.

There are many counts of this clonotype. CDR3 DNA sequence: TGCAGCTTGACAGCTTACAATGAGCAGTTCTTC. It translates to CSLTAYNEQFF. The chain is built from TRBV29-1 and TRBJ2-1, with a possible D match to TRBD1 (5 bases). Germline assignment: CDR1 SQVTM and CDR2 ANQGSEA. This CDR3 is built from 11 residues. V gave up 8 bases and J gave up 4 bases, with 9 bases separating them.

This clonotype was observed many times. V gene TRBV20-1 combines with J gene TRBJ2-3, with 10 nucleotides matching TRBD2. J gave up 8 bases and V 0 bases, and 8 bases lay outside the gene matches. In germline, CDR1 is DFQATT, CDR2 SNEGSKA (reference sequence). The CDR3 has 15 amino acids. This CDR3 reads CSARDKREGLVTQYF. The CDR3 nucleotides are TGCAGTGCTAGAGATAAGCGGGAGGGCCTGGTTACGCAGTATTTT.

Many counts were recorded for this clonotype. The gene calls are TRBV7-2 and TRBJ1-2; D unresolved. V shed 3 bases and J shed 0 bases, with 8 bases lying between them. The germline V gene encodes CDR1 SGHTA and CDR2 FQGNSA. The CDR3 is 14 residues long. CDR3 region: CASSFSGTNYGYTF. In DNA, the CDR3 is TGTGCCAGCAGCTTCTCCGGGACTAACTATGGCTACACCTTC.

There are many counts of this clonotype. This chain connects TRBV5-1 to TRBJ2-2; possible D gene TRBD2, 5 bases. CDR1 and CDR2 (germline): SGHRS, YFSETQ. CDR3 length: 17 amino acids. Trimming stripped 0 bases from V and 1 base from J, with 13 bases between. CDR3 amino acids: CASSLAPGLLNTGELFF. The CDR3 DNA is TGCGCCAGCAGCTTGGCCCCCGGACTTCTGAACACCGGGGAGCTGTTTTTT.

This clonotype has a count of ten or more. The CDR3 nucleotides read TGTGCCAGCAGCTTTACTCTGACTAGCGGGGGGGCAGATACGCAGTATTTT. Protein: CASSFTLTSGGADTQYF. This rearrangement joins TRBV5-6 to TRBJ2-3; 14 bases are a match to TRBD2. Losses at the gene ends were 2 bases for V and 4 bases for J; bases not matched to a gene: 6. The CDR3 extends over 17 amino acids. Germline values: CDR1 SGHDT, CDR2 YYEEEE.

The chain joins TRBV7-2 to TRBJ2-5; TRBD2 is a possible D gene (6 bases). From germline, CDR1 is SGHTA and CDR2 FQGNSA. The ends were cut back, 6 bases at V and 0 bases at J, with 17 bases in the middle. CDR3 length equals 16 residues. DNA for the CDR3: TGTGCCAGCAGACCTAGACCGGGGGAGTACCAAGAGACCCAGTACTTC. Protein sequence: CASRPRPGEYQETQYF.

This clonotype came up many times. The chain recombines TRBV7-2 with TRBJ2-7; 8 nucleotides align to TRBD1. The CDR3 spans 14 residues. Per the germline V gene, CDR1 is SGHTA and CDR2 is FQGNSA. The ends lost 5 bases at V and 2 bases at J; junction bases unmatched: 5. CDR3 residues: CASSPDRGAYEQYF. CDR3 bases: TGTGCCAGCAGCCCCGACAGGGGAGCCTACGAGCAGTACTTC.

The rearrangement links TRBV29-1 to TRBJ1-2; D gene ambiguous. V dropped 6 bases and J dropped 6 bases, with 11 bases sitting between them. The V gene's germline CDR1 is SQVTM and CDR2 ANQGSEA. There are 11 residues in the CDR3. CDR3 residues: CSVGEVDGYTF. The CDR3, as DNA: TGCAGCGTGGGAGAGGTGGATGGCTACACCTTC.

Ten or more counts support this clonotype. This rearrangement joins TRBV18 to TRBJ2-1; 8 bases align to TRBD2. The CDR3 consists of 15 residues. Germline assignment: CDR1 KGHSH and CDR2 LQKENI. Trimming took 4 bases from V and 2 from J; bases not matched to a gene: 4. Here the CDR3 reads CASSQSGGTYNEQFF. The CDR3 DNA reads TGTGCCAGCTCACAAAGCGGGGGAACCTACAATGAGCAGTTCTTC.

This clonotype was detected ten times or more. CDR3 nucleotide sequence: TGCAGTGCTAGACCGGGAGGCTATGGCTACACCTTC. This codes for CSARPGGYGYTF. This sequence joins TRBV20-1 and TRBJ1-2; no firm D call. Germline V gives CDR1 DFQATT, CDR2 SNEGSKA (reference sequence). With 2 bases removed from V and 4 bases from J, the gap between germline ends came to 8 bases. The CDR3 is made up of 12 amino acids.

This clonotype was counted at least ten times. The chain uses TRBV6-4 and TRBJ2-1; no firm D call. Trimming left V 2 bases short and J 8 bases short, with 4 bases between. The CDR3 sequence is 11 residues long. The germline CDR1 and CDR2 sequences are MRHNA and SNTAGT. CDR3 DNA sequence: TGTGCCAGCAGTGACGCGTATGAGCAGTTCTTC. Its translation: CASSDAYEQFF.

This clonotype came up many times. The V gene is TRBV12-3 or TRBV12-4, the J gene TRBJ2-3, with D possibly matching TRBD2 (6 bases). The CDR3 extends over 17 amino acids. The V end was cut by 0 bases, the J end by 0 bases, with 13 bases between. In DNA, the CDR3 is TGTGCCAGCAGTTTAGCGATTGCGGGAACTAGCACAGATACGCAGTATTTT. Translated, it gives CASSLAIAGTSTDTQYF.

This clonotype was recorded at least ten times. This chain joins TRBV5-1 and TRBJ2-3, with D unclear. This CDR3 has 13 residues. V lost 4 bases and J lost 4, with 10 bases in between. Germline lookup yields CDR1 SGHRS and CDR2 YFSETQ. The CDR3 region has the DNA TGCGCCAGCAGCATTGGATTCCCAGATACGCAGTATTTT. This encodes CASSIGFPDTQYF.

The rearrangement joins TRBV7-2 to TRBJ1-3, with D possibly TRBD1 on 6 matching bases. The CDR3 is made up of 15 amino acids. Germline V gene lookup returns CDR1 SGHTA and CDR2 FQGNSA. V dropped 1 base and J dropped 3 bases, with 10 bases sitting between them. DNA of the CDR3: TGTGCCAGCAGCTTAGGCAGGGGAGGTGGAAACACCATATATTTT. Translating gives CASSLGRGGGNTIYF.

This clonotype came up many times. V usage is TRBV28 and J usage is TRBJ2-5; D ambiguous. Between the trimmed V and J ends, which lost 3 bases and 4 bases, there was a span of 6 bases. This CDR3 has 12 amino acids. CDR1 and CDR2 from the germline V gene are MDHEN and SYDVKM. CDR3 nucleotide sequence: TGTGCCAGCAGTTTTGTTTTAGAGACCCAGTACTTC. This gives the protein CASSFVLETQYF.

CDR3 DNA: TGCAGTGCTAGAGATAAAGGCTACACCTTC. Its protein product is CSARDKGYTF. V is TRBV20-1 and J is TRBJ1-2, with unresolved D. Trimming left V 0 bases short and J 8 bases short, with 4 bases between. This CDR3 has 10 residues. Per germline, CDR1 DFQATT and CDR2 SNEGSKA (reference sequence).

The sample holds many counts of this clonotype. The CDR3 protein is CSARDLEIAGGHYEQYF. CDR3 DNA: TGCAGTGCTAGAGATTTGGAAATAGCGGGAGGGCACTACGAGCAGTACTTC. The chain couples TRBV20-1 to TRBJ2-7, with 11 bases that match TRBD2. The CDR3 is made up of 17 amino acids. After removal of 0 bases from V and 3 bases from J, the junction contained 10 bases not matched to a gene. The germline V gene encodes CDR1 DFQATT and CDR2 SNEGSKA (reference sequence).

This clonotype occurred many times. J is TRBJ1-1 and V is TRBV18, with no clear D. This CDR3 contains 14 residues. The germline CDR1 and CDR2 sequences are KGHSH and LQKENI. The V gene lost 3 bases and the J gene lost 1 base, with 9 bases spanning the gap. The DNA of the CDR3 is TGTGCCAGCTCACCCACGGGTTCGAACACTGAAGCTTTCTTT. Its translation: CASSPTGSNTEAFF.

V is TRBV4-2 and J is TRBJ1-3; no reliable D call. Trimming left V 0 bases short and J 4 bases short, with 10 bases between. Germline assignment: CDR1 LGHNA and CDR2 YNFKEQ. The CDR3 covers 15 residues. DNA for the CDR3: TGTGCCAGCAGCCAAGATATGGTTTCAGGAAACACCATATATTTT. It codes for CASSQDMVSGNTIYF.

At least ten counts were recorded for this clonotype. The CDR3 coding sequence is TGCGCCAGCAGCCAAGGGTTCCAGGGCTCCAACTATGGCTACACCTTC. As protein: CASSQGFQGSNYGYTF. The V call is TRBV4-3, the J call TRBJ1-2, with D possibly being TRBD1 (5 bases). Germline CDR1 LGHNA, CDR2 YSLEER. V lost 1 base and J 2 bases, leaving 14 bases between the germline ends. CDR3 length: 16 amino acids.